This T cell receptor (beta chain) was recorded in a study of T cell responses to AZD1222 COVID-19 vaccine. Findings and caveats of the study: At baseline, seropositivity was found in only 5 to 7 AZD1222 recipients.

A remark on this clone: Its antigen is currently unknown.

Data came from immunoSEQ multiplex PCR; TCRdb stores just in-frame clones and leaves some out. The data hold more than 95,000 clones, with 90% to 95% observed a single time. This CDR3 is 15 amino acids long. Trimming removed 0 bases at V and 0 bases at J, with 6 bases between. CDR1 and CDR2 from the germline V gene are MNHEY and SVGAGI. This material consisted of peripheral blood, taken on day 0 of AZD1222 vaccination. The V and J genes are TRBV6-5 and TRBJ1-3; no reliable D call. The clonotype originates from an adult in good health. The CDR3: CASSYSMHSGNTIYF. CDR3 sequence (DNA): TGTGCCAGCAGTTACTCGATGCACTCTGGAAACACCATATATTTT.